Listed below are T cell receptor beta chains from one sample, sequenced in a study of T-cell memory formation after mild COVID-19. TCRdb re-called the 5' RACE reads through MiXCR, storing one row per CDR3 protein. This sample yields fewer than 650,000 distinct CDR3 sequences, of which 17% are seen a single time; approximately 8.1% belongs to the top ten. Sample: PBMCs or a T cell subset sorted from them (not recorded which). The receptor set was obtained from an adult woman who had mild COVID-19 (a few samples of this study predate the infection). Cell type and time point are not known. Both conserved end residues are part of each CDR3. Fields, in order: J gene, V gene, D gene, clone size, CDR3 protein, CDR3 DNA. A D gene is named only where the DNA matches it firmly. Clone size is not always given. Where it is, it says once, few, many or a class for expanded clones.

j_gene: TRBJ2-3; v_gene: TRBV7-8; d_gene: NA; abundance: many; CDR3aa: CASSLVGYTDTQYF; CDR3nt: TGTGCCAGCAGCTTAGTAGGATACACAGATACGCAGTATTTT
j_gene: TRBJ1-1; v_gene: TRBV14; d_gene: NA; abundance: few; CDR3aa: CASSQYQGVMNTEAFF; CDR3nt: TGTGCCAGCAGCCAATATCAGGGTGTCATGAACACTGAAGCTTTCTTT
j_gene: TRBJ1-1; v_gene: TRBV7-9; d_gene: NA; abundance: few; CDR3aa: CASSHGTYTEAFF; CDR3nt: TGTGCCAGCAGCCATGGGACCTACACTGAAGCTTTCTTT
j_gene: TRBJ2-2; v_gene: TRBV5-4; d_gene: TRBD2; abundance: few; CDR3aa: CASSLAGASGTGELFF; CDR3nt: TGTGCCAGCAGCTTGGCCGGGGCTAGCGGGACCGGGGAGCTGTTTTTT
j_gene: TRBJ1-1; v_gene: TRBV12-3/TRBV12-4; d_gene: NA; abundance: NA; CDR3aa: CASSPDRSREAFF; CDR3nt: TGTGCCAGCAGCCCCGACCGGAGCAGAGAAGCTTTCTTT
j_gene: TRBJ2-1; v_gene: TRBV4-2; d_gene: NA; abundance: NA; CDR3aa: CASSRVVASSSYNEQFF; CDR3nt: TGTGCCAGCAGCCGTGTAGTAGCGTCCAGCTCCTACAATGAGCAGTTCTTC
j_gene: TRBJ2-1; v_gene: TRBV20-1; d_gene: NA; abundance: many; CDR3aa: CSARSLWSYNEQFF; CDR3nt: TGCAGTGCTAGGTCCCTTTGGTCCTACAATGAGCAGTTCTTC
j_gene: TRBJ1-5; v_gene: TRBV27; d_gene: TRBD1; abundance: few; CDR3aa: CASSFGTGRQPQHF; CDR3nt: TGTGCCAGCAGTTTCGGGACAGGGAGGCAGCCCCAGCATTTT
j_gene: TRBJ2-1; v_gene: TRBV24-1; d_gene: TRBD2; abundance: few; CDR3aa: CATSDSGTQQFF; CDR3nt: TGTGCCACCAGTGATAGCGGGACTCAGCAGTTCTTC
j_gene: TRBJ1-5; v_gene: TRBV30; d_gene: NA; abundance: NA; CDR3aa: CAWKAGGGYSNQPQHF; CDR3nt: TGTGCCTGGAAGGCAGGCGGGGGATATAGCAATCAGCCCCAGCATTTT
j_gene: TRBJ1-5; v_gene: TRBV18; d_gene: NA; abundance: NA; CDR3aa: CASSPRVVGGSNQPQHF; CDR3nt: TGTGCCAGCTCACCGCGGGTAGTAGGAGGAAGCAATCAGCCCCAGCATTTT
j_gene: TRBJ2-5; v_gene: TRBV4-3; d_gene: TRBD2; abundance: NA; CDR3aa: CASSQDRGTSETQYF; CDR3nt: TGCGCCAGCAGCCAAGATCGGGGGACTAGTGAGACCCAGTACTTC
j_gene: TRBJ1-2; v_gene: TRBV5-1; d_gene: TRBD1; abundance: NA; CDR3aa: CASSSLQGLDGYTF; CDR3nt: TGCGCCAGCAGCTCCCTACAGGGGCTAGATGGCTACACCTTC
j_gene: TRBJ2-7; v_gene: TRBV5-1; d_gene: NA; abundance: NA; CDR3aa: CASSPGEIGYEQYF; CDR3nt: TGCGCCAGCAGCCCCGGGGAGATCGGGTACGAGCAGTACTTC
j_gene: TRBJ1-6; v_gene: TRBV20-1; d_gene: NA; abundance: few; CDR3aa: CSAGGPPGSPLHF; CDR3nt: TGCAGTGCTGGCGGGCCCCCAGGATCACCCCTCCACTTT
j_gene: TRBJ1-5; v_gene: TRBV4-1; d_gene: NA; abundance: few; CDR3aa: CASSQVLGGQPQHF; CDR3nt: TGCGCCAGCAGCCAAGTACTTGGAGGTCAGCCCCAGCATTTT
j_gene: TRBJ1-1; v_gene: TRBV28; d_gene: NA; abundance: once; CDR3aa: CASSSRGGVTTEAFF; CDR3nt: TGTGCCAGCAGTTCGCGTGGAGGGGTCACCACTGAAGCTTTCTTT
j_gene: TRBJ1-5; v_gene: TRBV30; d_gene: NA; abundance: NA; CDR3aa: CAWSPLSLNQPQHF; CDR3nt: TGTGCCTGGAGTCCATTGAGTCTCAATCAGCCCCAGCATTTT
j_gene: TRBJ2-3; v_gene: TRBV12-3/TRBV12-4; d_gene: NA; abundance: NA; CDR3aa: CASSLSSQYF; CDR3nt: TGTGCCAGCAGTTTGAGCTCGCAGTATTTT
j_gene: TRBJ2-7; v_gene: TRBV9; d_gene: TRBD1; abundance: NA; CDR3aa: CASSVGVDRENYEQYF; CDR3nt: TGTGCCAGCAGCGTTGGAGTGGACAGGGAAAACTACGAGCAGTACTTC
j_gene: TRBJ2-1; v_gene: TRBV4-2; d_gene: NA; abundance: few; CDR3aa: CASSQRGQDEQFF; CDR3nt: TGTGCCAGCAGCCAAAGGGGCCAGGATGAGCAGTTCTTC
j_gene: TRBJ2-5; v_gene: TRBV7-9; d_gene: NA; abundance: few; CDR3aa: CASSPGGRAETQYF; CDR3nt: TGTGCCAGCAGCCCCGGGGGTAGGGCAGAGACCCAGTACTTC
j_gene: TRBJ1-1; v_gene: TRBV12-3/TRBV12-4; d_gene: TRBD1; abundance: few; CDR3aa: CASSGGGQNTEAFF; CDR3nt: TGTGCCAGCAGTGGAGGGGGCCAGAACACTGAAGCTTTCTTT
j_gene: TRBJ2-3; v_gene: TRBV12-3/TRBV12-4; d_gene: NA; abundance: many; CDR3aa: CASSLTLVSDTQYF; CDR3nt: TGTGCCAGCAGTTTAACCCTAGTCTCAGATACGCAGTATTTT
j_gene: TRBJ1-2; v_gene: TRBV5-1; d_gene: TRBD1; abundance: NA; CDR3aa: CASSAGTANYGYTF; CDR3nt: TGCGCCAGCAGCGCCGGGACAGCTAACTATGGCTACACCTTC
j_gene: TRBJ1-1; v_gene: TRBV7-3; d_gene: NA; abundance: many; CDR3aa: CASSPGGNTEAFF; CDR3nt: TGTGCCAGCAGCCCTGGGGGGAACACTGAAGCTTTCTTT
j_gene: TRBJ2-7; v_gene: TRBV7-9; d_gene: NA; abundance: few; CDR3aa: CASSLGGWESYEQYF; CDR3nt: TGTGCCAGCAGCTTAGGCGGGTGGGAATCCTACGAGCAGTACTTC
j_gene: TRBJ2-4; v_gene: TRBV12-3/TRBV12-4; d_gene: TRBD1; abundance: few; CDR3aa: CASSLGSPGTGSIQYF; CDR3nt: TGTGCCAGCAGTTTGGGGAGTCCCGGGACAGGGAGCATTCAGTACTTC
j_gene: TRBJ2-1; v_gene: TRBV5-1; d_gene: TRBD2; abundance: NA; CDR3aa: CASGERGGYNEQFF; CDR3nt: TGCGCCAGCGGGGAGCGGGGGGGCTACAATGAGCAGTTCTTC
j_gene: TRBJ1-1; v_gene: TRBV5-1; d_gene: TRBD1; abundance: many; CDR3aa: CASSSGQGLGTEAFF; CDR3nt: TGTGCCAGTAGTTCGGGACAGGGATTGGGCACTGAAGCTTTCTTT
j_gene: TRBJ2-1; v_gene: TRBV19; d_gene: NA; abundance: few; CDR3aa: CASSPLGARGGYNEQFF; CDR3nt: TGTGCCAGTAGTCCCCTGGGGGCGAGAGGTGGGTACAATGAGCAGTTCTTC